This T cell receptor beta chain was sequenced for a study of blood T cell repertoires in COVID-19. Study background: Italy, Spain and the United States were the sources of the convalescent and acute COVID-19 samples. PBMCs, B-cell-depleted T cells, or T cells provided the cDNA or gDNA that made up the material.

In the study's own analysis: Researchers report that nucleated cell counts were estimated from reference gene primer amplification. TCRdb's table, derived via immunoSEQ multiplex PCR, lists solely in-frame clones and lacks some. V, J and clone size are taken as reported in that table, and D and trimming were inferred from the DNA itself. Of 250,000 or so clones detected, roughly 84% appear once; the ten largest clones hold approximately 4%. The germline CDR1 and CDR2 sequences are LNHNV and YYDKDF (reference sequence). The CDR3 loop spans 15 amino acids. V shed 5 bases and J 3 bases; nucleotides not matched to a gene: 8.

Sequenced sample: peripheral blood. The V call is TRBV15, the J call TRBJ1-1; 8 nucleotides match TRBD1. The sequence was collected from a man in his sixties with acute or convalescent COVID-19. The CDR3 sequence is CATSLPSGGYTEAFF. CDR3 nucleotides: TGTGCCACCAGCCTTCCCTCAGGGGGCTACACTGAAGCTTTCTTT.